The 32 T cell receptor beta chains given below trace back to one sample, sequenced in a study of T cells in Graves' hyperthyroidism and ophthalmopathy. The source material, RNA transcripts, was used to amplify TCR beta CDR3 regions. Initially, a first-round RT-PCR of the TCR CDR3 employed the HTBI primer set. Each CDR3 protein is one row after TCRdb ran MiXCR on the multiplex PCR reads. The sample lists nearly 110,000 distinct CDR3 sequences, about 16% occurring once. Sequencing was done on a sample of blood. The receptors were gathered from a woman aged 45-59 years with Graves' hyperthyroidism.

This clonotype was detected ten times or more. The chain uses TRBV12-3 or TRBV12-4 and TRBJ1-3, with D maybe TRBD1 (6 bases). The CDR3 has 15 residues. The V and J ends lost 6 bases and 7 bases respectively, with 19 bases between them. In DNA form, the CDR3 reads TGTGCCAGCAGCCGAGAGGGGACACGGGGGAACACCATATATTTT. The encoded protein is CASSREGTRGNTIYF.

This clonotype was detected many times. The chain combines TRBV19 with TRBJ2-5; D is uncertain. The CDR3 consists of 14 residues. With 3 bases removed from V and 5 bases from J, the gap between germline ends came to 13 bases. Germline CDR1 is LNHDA and CDR2 is SQIVND (reference sequence). The chain's CDR3 is CASSILFRPETQYF. The CDR3 bases are TGTGCCAGTAGTATTCTCTTTCGTCCGGAGACCCAGTACTTC.

There are many counts of this clonotype. This chain links TRBV29-1 with TRBJ1-5; 9 bases fit TRBD1. J was trimmed by 0 bases and V by 7 bases; bases with no gene match: 7. This CDR3 has 15 residues. Germline V gene sequence: CDR1 SQVTM, CDR2 ANQGSEA. This chain's CDR3 is CSGPGTGSSNQPQHF. For the CDR3, the DNA is TGCAGCGGGCCCGGGACAGGGTCTAGCAATCAGCCCCAGCATTTT.

This clonotype was picked up many times. CDR3 amino acids: CASSGSGQGIYGYTF. The CDR3 nucleotides read TGTGCCAGCAGTGGTTCGGGACAGGGGATCTATGGCTACACCTTC. The V and J genes are TRBV28 and TRBJ1-2, with TRBD1 matching over 10 bases. The CDR3 covers 15 residues. Unmatched junction bases numbered 7, after V lost 5 bases and J lost 4 bases. CDR1 MDHEN and CDR2 SYDVKM come from the germline V gene.

This clonotype was counted ten times or more. The rearrangement joins TRBV6-4 to TRBJ2-3, with D unresolved. Germline V gene lookup returns CDR1 MRHNA and CDR2 SNTAGT. The CDR3 runs to 13 residues. Trimming cost V 5 bases and J 0 bases, with 6 bases left between them. CDR3 DNA: TGTGCCAGCAGTACCGACAGCACAGATACGCAGTATTTT. This encodes CASSTDSTDTQYF.

There are many counts of this clonotype. This chain joins TRBV28 and TRBJ2-1, with 8 positions matching TRBD1. Germline values: CDR1 MDHEN, CDR2 SYDVKM. CDR3 length: 16 amino acids. With 7 bases clipped from V and 2 bases from J, the junction kept 10 bases outside the gene matches. Here the CDR3 reads CASTTGGLSAYNEQFF. CDR3 nucleotide sequence: TGTGCCAGCACCACAGGGGGACTTAGCGCCTACAATGAGCAGTTCTTC. Full variable domain (outside the CDR3, taken from reference TRBV28 and TRBJ2-1): DVKVTQSSRYLVKRTGEKVFLECVQDMDHENMFWYRQDPGLGLRLIYFSYDVKMKEKGDIPEGYSVSREKKERFSLILESASTNQTSMYLCASTTGGLSAYNEQFFGPGTRLTVL.

This clonotype was observed many times. This CDR3 is CSARGGLAGGYEQYV. In nucleotides, the CDR3 is TGCAGTGCTAGAGGTGGACTAGCGGGAGGCTACGAGCAGTACGTC. This rearrangement joins TRBV20-1 to TRBJ2-7; 14 bases align to TRBD2. The CDR3 has 15 residues. The V gene's germline CDR1 is DFQATT and CDR2 SNEGSKA (reference sequence). V lost 1 base and J lost 3; bases outside the gene matches: 2.

This clonotype showed up just a few times. The V gene is TRBV7-9, the J gene TRBJ2-7; weak D call: TRBD1 (6 bases). CDR3 length: 15 amino acids. In germline, CDR1 is SEHNR, CDR2 FQNEAQ (reference sequence). Trimming pared 5 bases from V and 0 bases from J, leaving 14 bases between. The CDR3 region is CASSNNRASSYEQYF. The DNA of the CDR3 is TGTGCCAGCAGCAACAACAGGGCGAGCTCCTACGAGCAGTACTTC. Based on the CDR3 plus reference TRBV7-9 and TRBJ2-7, the full variable domain is DTGVSQNPRHKITKRGQNVTFRCDPISEHNRLYWYRQTLGQGPEFLTYFQNEAQLEKSRLLSDRFSAERPKGSFSTLEIQRTEQGDSAMYLCASSNNRASSYEQYFGPGTRLTVT.

This clonotype appeared many times. The chain joins TRBV12-3 or TRBV12-4 to TRBJ2-3, with D maybe TRBD2 (6 bases). CDR3 length: 14 residues. The V gene lost 5 bases and the J gene lost 2 bases, with 11 bases spanning the gap. CDR3 in amino acids: CASSAERATDTQYF. The CDR3 nucleotides are TGTGCCAGCAGTGCCGAGCGGGCCACAGATACGCAGTATTTT.

The rearrangement links TRBV28 to TRBJ2-1; D is unclear. CDR1 is MDHEN and CDR2 is SYDVKM in the germline V gene. This CDR3 comprises 13 residues. Trimming took 9 bases from V and 8 from J, leaving 17 bases between them. CDR3 amino acids: CASLLSSRHEQFF. The DNA of the CDR3 is TGTGCCAGTTTACTTTCTTCCAGACATGAGCAGTTCTTC.

This clonotype was seen repeatedly, ten times or more. The chain recombines TRBV20-1 with TRBJ1-3; the D is unclear. The CDR3 covers 16 residues. V lost 1 base, J lost 0 bases, and 13 bases lay in between. Looked up from germline, CDR1 is DFQATT and CDR2 is SNEGSKA (reference sequence). For the CDR3, the DNA is TGCAGTGCTAGAGCCTCCTCTGTTAGCTCTGGAAACACCATATATTTT. It is translated as CSARASSVSSGNTIYF.

This clonotype was counted ten times or more. V usage is TRBV11-2 and J usage is TRBJ2-1, with D possibly matching TRBD2 (6 bases). Between the trimmed V and J ends, which lost 5 bases and 7 bases, there was a span of 18 bases. The CDR3 is 15 amino acids. Germline CDR1 and CDR2: SGHAT and FQNNGV. The CDR3 here is CASSNLARSGNEQFF. As DNA, the CDR3 is TGTGCCAGCAGCAATCTAGCGAGGTCGGGGAATGAGCAGTTCTTC.

The rearrangement uses TRBV28 and TRBJ2-1; TRBD2 agrees at 8 bases. The V gene end was trimmed by 6 bases and the J gene end by 0 bases; junction bases not matched to a gene: 16. CDR1 MDHEN and CDR2 SYDVKM come from the germline V gene. The CDR3 is made up of 19 amino acids. The CDR3 coding sequence is TGTGCCAGCAGATCACTAGCGGATCTAACCCTTAGCTCCTACAATGAGCAGTTCTTC. Amino acids: CASRSLADLTLSSYNEQFF.

At least ten counts were recorded for this clonotype. V usage is TRBV18 and J usage is TRBJ1-4; no reliable D call. The CDR3 sequence is 13 residues long. Trimming cost V 3 bases and J 1 base, with 3 bases left between them. Germline V gene lookup returns CDR1 KGHSH and CDR2 LQKENI. In nucleotides, the CDR3 is TGTGCCAGCTCACCGGGAACTAATGAAAAACTGTTTTTT. Residues: CASSPGTNEKLFF.

There are many counts of this clonotype. The V gene is TRBV3-1, the J gene TRBJ2-7, with D possibly being TRBD1 (5 bases). CDR3 length: 14 residues. Germline CDR1 LGHDT, CDR2 YNNKEL (reference sequence). V was trimmed by 3 bases and J by 0 bases, leaving 9 bases between them. The CDR3: CASSHYTGSYEQYF. The CDR3 DNA follows: TGTGCCAGCAGCCATTACACAGGCTCCTACGAGCAGTACTTC.

This clonotype was detected ten times or more. The chain recombines TRBV20-1 with TRBJ2-3, with 8 bases identical to TRBD2. The CDR3 is made up of 15 amino acids. Germline values: CDR1 DFQATT, CDR2 SNEGSKA (reference sequence). Trimming cost V 6 bases and J 5 bases; bases outside gene matches: 13. The CDR3 region is CSAQAAGAERDTQYF. CDR3 coding DNA: TGCAGTGCCCAAGCAGCGGGAGCGGAACGAGATACGCAGTATTTT.

This clonotype has a count of ten or more. J is TRBJ1-5 and V is TRBV19, with D possibly TRBD1 on 6 matching bases. This CDR3 has 14 residues. Germline V lookup: CDR1 LNHDA, CDR2 SQIVND (reference sequence). V lost 4 bases and J lost 6, with 13 bases in between. CDR3 DNA: TGTGCCAGTAGTACGGACAGAATCGGTCAGCCCCAGCATTTT. Translated, it gives CASSTDRIGQPQHF.

This clonotype was counted ten times or more. This chain connects TRBV5-1 to TRBJ2-2, with D hard to call. V lost 1 base to trimming and J lost 0 bases, with 10 bases between them. CDR3 length equals 16 residues. Germline V gene lookup returns CDR1 SGHRS and CDR2 YFSETQ. CDR3 DNA sequence: TGCGCCAGCAGCTTGTTAACTATCTCGAACACCGGGGAGCTGTTTTTT. It translates to CASSLLTISNTGELFF.

In its sample, this clonotype was seen many times. The CDR3 sequence: CASSQGRQVQGYTF. In DNA form, the CDR3 reads TGTGCCAGCAGCCAAGGGCGACAGGTCCAAGGCTACACCTTC. The gene calls are TRBV3-1 and TRBJ1-2; D may be TRBD1 (6 bases). The CDR3 extends over 14 amino acids. Germline values: CDR1 LGHDT, CDR2 YNNKEL (reference sequence). Trimming took off 1 base at V and 8 bases at J, with 14 bases between the two ends.

This clonotype was counted ten times or more. This chain uses TRBV20-1 with TRBJ1-5; TRBD1 might be the D (6 bases). Trimming pared 3 bases from V and 0 bases from J, leaving 15 bases between. The length of the CDR3 is 16 residues. CDR1 is DFQATT, CDR2 SNEGSKA, per germline (reference sequence). Here the CDR3 DNA reads TGCAGTGCTAGTAAGCAGGGGCGATATAGCAATCAGCCCCAGCATTTT. It yields the protein CSASKQGRYSNQPQHF.

This clonotype has a count of ten or more. The gene calls are TRBV20-1 and TRBJ1-1; D is ambiguous. Trimming shortened V by 3 bases and J by 0 bases, and 8 bases separated the two germline ends. The CDR3 length is 13 residues. The germline V gene has CDR1 DFQATT and CDR2 SNEGSKA (reference sequence). The CDR3 region has the DNA TGCAGTGCTAGGGCAGATATGAACACTGAAGCTTTCTTT. Residues: CSARADMNTEAFF.

The rearrangement links TRBV6-1 to TRBJ2-5; tentative D call: TRBD1 (6 bases). Trimming shortened V by 6 bases and J by 5 bases, and 19 bases separated the two germline ends. The CDR3 runs to 15 residues. The germline V gene encodes CDR1 MNHNS and CDR2 SASEGT. The CDR3 region is CASRSSAGVRETQYF. CDR3 in DNA: TGTGCCAGCAGATCCTCGGCAGGGGTGCGGGAGACCCAGTACTTC.

The table lists this clonotype with many counts. This chain links TRBV20-1 with TRBJ2-1, with 7 bases aligning to TRBD2. V shed 3 bases, J shed 0 bases, and the junction held 2 bases outside the gene matches. The length of the CDR3 is 14 residues. CDR1 DFQATT and CDR2 SNEGSKA come from the germline V gene (reference sequence). Written as DNA, the CDR3 is TGCAGTGCTAGGGGAGGGCCCTCCTACAATGAGCAGTTCTTC. It encodes CSARGGPSYNEQFF.

This clonotype has a count of ten or more. The chain combines TRBV28 with TRBJ2-7; 10 nucleotides agree with TRBD2. Looked up from germline, CDR1 is MDHEN and CDR2 is SYDVKM. The CDR3 contains 14 residues. V shed 6 bases, J shed 4 bases, and the junction held 6 bases outside the gene matches. The CDR3 DNA follows: TGTGCCAGCAGCTACGGGACTAGCGCATACGAGCAGTACGTC. It specifies CASSYGTSAYEQYV.

As regards this clonotype: This may be a read error, as it is one base from a much larger clone. The rearrangement uses TRBV6-1 and TRBJ2-6, with TRBD2 as a possible D gene (5 bases). Germline CDR1 reads MNHNS; CDR2 reads SASEGT. The germline V and J ends were trimmed by 7 bases and 1 base, with 14 bases remaining between them. This CDR3 is built from 16 residues. The CDR3 coding sequence is TGTGCCAGCAACGACGGGGTGGCGTCTGGGGCCAACGTCCTGACTTTC. Amino acids: CASNDGVASGANVLTF.

This clonotype was counted many times. The rearrangement uses TRBV6-1 and TRBJ2-1, with TRBD2 matching 8 bases. The V gene's germline CDR1 is MNHNS and CDR2 SASEGT. The CDR3 length is 14 residues. Trimming at V came to 5 bases and at J to 4 bases, leaving 4 bases not matched to a gene. This chain's CDR3 is CASSSVAGYNEQFF. The CDR3 DNA follows: TGTGCCAGCAGTTCGGTAGCGGGATACAATGAGCAGTTCTTC.

In this sample, this clonotype turned up many times. The chain has TRBV30 and TRBJ1-2; 11 nucleotides align to TRBD1. The germline CDR1 and CDR2 sequences are GTSNPN and SVGIG (reference sequence). After removal of 1 base from V and 7 bases from J, the junction contained 5 bases not matched to a gene. This CDR3 has 14 amino acids. The CDR3 nucleotides read TGTGCCTGGAGTGCAGGACAGGGGGCGGGTGGCTACACCTTC. The encoded protein is CAWSAGQGAGGYTF. Full variable domain (remainder filled in from reference TRBV30 and TRBJ1-2): SQTIHQWPATLVQPVGSPLSLECTVEGTSNPNLYWYRQAAGRGLQLLFYSVGIGQISSEVPQNLSASRPQDRQFILSSKKLLLSDSGFYLCAWSAGQGAGGYTFGSGTRLTVV.

This clonotype is a singleton in its sample. The chain couples TRBV7-9 to TRBJ2-5; TRBD1 aligns across 9 bases. The CDR3 is made up of 14 amino acids. V lost 10 bases and J lost 4; bases outside the gene matches: 10. Germline V lookup: CDR1 SEHNR, CDR2 FQNEAQ (reference sequence). The CDR3 nucleotides are TGTGCCACCTCACCTTCGGGACAGGGAGAGACCCAGTACTTC. Protein product: CATSPSGQGETQYF.

The chain uses TRBV6-1 and TRBJ1-2; 9 nucleotides agree with TRBD1. V was clipped by 5 bases and J by 7 bases; unmatched bases: 11. In germline, CDR1 is MNHNS, CDR2 SASEGT. The CDR3 length is 15 residues. The CDR3 loop is CASSPTGGAGLGYTF. Here the CDR3 DNA reads TGTGCCAGCAGTCCCACAGGGGGCGCAGGTCTTGGCTACACCTTC.

In this sample, this clonotype turned up many times. The chain employs TRBV3-1 and TRBJ1-1, with no clear D. V dropped 2 bases and J dropped 11 bases, with 18 bases sitting between them. This CDR3 has 14 residues. Germline values: CDR1 LGHDT, CDR2 YNNKEL (reference sequence). CDR3 DNA sequence: TGTGCCAGCAGCCAAAGGGAGGCCCGAGGTTGGGCTTTCTTT. It translates to CASSQREARGWAFF.

The table lists this clonotype with a few counts. The chain couples TRBV7-8 to TRBJ2-3; D possibly uses TRBD1 or TRBD2 (5 bases each). With 1 base removed from V and 5 bases from J, the gap between germline ends came to 13 bases. This CDR3 comprises 15 residues. CDR1 and CDR2 (germline): SGHVS, FQNEAQ. The CDR3 sequence is CASSLVGRVGDTQYF. Here the CDR3 DNA reads TGTGCCAGCAGCTTAGTGGGACGTGTAGGAGATACGCAGTATTTT.

In regard to this clonotype: Since a much larger clone is just one base distant, this may be a read error. The V and J genes are TRBV6-2 or TRBV6-3 and TRBJ2-7, with D perhaps matching TRBD1 or TRBD2 (5 bases each). The end of the DNA aligns better with TRBJ2-1, so the J call may be wrong. Germline CDR1 reads MNHEY; CDR2 reads SVGEGT. The CDR3 covers 14 residues. The CDR3 bases are TGTGCCGACAGATCGGGGAACCTCTCCTACGAGCAGTTCTTC. This gives the protein CADRSGNLSYEQFF.